Included here is one TCR beta chain sequence, with context. These data are taken from a study of blood T cell repertoires in COVID-19. In the study overall: From the United States, Italy and Spain came samples of acute and convalescent COVID-19. Nucleic acid was either cDNA or gDNA, and it came from T cells, B-cell-depleted T cells, or PBMCs.

Original methodology: For nucleated cells, counts were estimated from reference gene primer amplification. The protocol was immunoSEQ multiplex PCR, while the TCRdb copy is restricted to in-frame clones and leaves out a portion. That table furnishes V, J and clone size, whereas the DNA furnished D and trimming. Of 25,000 to 30,000 clones in the sample, 90% are singletons; the top ten hold less than 10%. CDR3 size: 15 residues. Germline CDR1 is SGHVS and CDR2 is FQNEAQ. Losses at the gene ends were 6 bases for V and 6 bases for J; bases not matched to a gene: 5. V and J are TRBV7-8 and TRBJ2-2; 12 bases are a match to TRBD1. This TCR was recovered from a man in his 70s with active or convalescent COVID-19. The specimen was peripheral blood. This CDR3 reads CASSSGQGAAGELFF. DNA for the CDR3: TGTGCCAGCAGTTCGGGACAGGGGGCGGCCGGGGAGCTGTTTTTT.